Following are 5 T cell receptor beta chains from one sample sequenced in a study of early T cells in non-severe SARS-CoV-2 infection. TCRdb ran MiXCR on the 5' RACE reads and lists one entry per CDR3 protein. The data show 65,000 to 90,000 distinct CDR3 sequences, 10% to 15% seen once. Sequencing was done on a sample of whole blood. The origin of the receptors is an adult who was a healthcare worker with PCR-confirmed SARS-CoV-2 infection or an uninfected control (not recorded which).

This clonotype was counted a few times. This chain links TRBV6-5 with TRBJ2-3, with D possibly being TRBD1 or TRBD2 (5 bases each). Germline CDR1 MNHEY, CDR2 SVGAGI. The CDR3 has 12 amino acids. V was pared by 7 bases and J by 6 bases, with 11 bases between. The CDR3 sequence is CASTPGDDTQYF. In nucleotides, the CDR3 is TGTGCCAGCACCCCCGGGGACGATACGCAGTATTTT.

The chain carries TRBV27 and TRBJ2-1, with D perhaps assigned TRBD1 or TRBD2 (5 bases each). Germline V gene sequence: CDR1 MNHEY, CDR2 SMNVEV (reference sequence). The CDR3 covers 14 residues. V lost 5 bases, J lost 13 bases, and 21 bases lay in between. The DNA for the CDR3 is TGTGCCAGCAGTGATAGGGGACCTAATGACCCCCAGTTCTTC. Amino acids: CASSDRGPNDPQFF.

This clonotype was counted between two and nine times. The J gene is TRBJ2-7, the V gene TRBV6-1; maybe TRBD2 (6 bases). Germline V lookup: CDR1 MNHNS, CDR2 SASEGT. CDR3 length equals 13 residues. Trimming took 9 bases from V and 4 from J, leaving 16 bases between them. The CDR3 sequence: CASTDGSPYEQYF. CDR3 nucleotides: TGTGCCAGTACAGACGGGAGTCCTTACGAGCAGTACTTC.

This rearrangement joins TRBV5-1 to TRBJ1-1; D possibly corresponds to TRBD1 (5 bases). Germline values: CDR1 SGHRS, CDR2 YFSETQ. This CDR3 is built from 17 residues. Trimming took off 2 bases at V and 0 bases at J, with 17 bases between the two ends. The CDR3 DNA follows: TGCGCCAGCAGCTTCAACCGGGACGGCGACGTGAACACTGAAGCTTTCTTT. It translates to CASSFNRDGDVNTEAFF.

This chain joins TRBV10-3 and TRBJ2-7; weak D call: TRBD2 (6 bases). This CDR3 contains 14 residues. Germline V CDR1 and CDR2: ENHRY, SYGVKD. Trimming took off 8 bases at V and 4 bases at J, with 18 bases between the two ends. The CDR3 spells CAIQSSRDSYEQYF. CDR3 nucleotide sequence: TGTGCCATCCAGTCCTCCCGGGACTCTTACGAGCAGTACTTC.